Listed below are T cell receptor beta chains from one sample, sequenced in a study of T cell responses to AZD1222 COVID-19 vaccine. Sequenced by immunoSEQ multiplex PCR; TCRdb stores in-frame clones only, minus some. Of 110,000 to 150,000 clones listed, roughly 88% were seen once; the top ten hold around 8.6%. The source was peripheral blood, collected on day 0 of AZD1222 vaccination. The receptor source for this set is an adult in good health. Each CDR3 is given with its conserved first and last residue. A D gene is named only where the DNA matches it firmly. Clone size, where shown, is once, few, many, or a class for clones that have expanded.

J gene	clone size	V gene	D gene	CDR3 DNA	CDR3 protein
TRBJ1-1	.	TRBV27	.	TGTGCCAGCGCCCGGGGGACGTCGGTGGACACTGAAGCTTTCTTT	CASARGTSVDTEAFF
TRBJ1-3	.	TRBV9	.	TGTGCCAGCAGCGGGACCCCGGACACCATATATTTT	CASSGTPDTIYF
TRBJ2-1	.	TRBV7-2	.	TGTGCCAGCAGCATAGCTAGCGCCCGAGGGGATGAGCAGTTCTTC	CASSIASARGDEQFF
TRBJ2-3	.	TRBV11-3	TRBD2	TGTGCCAGCAGTAAGACTAGCGGGATCCGCACAGATACGCAGTATTTT	CASSKTSGIRTDTQYF
TRBJ2-2	.	TRBV5-1	.	TGCGCCAGCAGCCCCTGGAAGAACACCGGGGAGCTGTTTTTT	CASSPWKNTGELFF
TRBJ1-3	.	TRBV2	.	TGTGCCAGTGGACTGTATTCTGGAAACACCATATATTTT	CASGLYSGNTIYF
TRBJ2-3	once	TRBV15	.	TGTGCCACCAGCAGAGGCCAATGGAGCGGTAGGGAGACAGATACGCAGTATTTT	CATSRGQWSGRETDTQYF
TRBJ1-2	.	TRBV5-8	.	TGTGCCAGCAGCTTGGATAGGGGCGCAGGCTATGGCTACACCTTC	CASSLDRGAGYGYTF
TRBJ2-2	.	TRBV30	.	TGTGCCTGGAACGGCGCAGTCAACACCGGGGAGCTGTTTTTT	CAWNGAVNTGELFF
TRBJ2-1	.	TRBV9	.	TGTGCCAGCAGCGTAGGCTCCTCCCTGGGGAATGAGCAGTTCTTC	CASSVGSSLGNEQFF
TRBJ1-5	.	TRBV19	.	TGTGCCAGTACGACAGGTAATAGCAATCAGCCCCAGCATTTT	CASTTGNSNQPQHF
TRBJ1-1	.	TRBV9	.	TGTGCCAGCAGCGTAGAGGGGACGGGTGAAGCTTTCTTT	CASSVEGTGEAFF
TRBJ2-7	.	TRBV19	TRBD2	TGTGCCAGTAGCCCCCGTGCCAAGCGGGGGCCCACCTACGAGCAGTACTTC	CASSPRAKRGPTYEQYF
TRBJ1-1	.	TRBV5-5	TRBD1	TGTGCCAGCAGCCCAGTCGGACAGGGGAGAACTGAAGCTTTCTTT	CASSPVGQGRTEAFF
TRBJ1-1	.	TRBV28	.	TGTGCCAGCAGTTTGCTGAACACTGAAGCTTTCTTT	CASSLLNTEAFF
TRBJ2-1	.	TRBV11-2	.	TGTGCCAGCAGCTTAGATGGGTGGAGCTCCTACAATGAGCAGTTCTTC	CASSLDGWSSYNEQFF
TRBJ2-1	.	TRBV4-1	TRBD2	TGCGCCAGCAGCCAACCGGGACTAGCCGATGAGCAGTTCTTC	CASSQPGLADEQFF